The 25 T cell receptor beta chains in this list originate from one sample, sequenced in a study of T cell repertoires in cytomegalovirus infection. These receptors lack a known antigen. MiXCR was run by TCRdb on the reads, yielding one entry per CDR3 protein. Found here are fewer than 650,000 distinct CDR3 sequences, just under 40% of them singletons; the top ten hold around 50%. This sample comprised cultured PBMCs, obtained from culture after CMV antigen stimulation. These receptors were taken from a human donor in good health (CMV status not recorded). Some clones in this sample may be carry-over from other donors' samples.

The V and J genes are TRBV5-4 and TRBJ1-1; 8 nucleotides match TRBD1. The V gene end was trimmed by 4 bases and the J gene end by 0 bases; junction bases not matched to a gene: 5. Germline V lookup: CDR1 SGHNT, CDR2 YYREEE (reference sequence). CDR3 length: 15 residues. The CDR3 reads CASSQTGAMNTEAFF. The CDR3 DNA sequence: TGTGCCAGCAGCCAGACAGGGGCCATGAACACTGAAGCTTTCTTT.

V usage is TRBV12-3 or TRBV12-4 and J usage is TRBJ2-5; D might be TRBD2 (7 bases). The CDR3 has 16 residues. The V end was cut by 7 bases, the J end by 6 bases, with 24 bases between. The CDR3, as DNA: TGTGCCAGCAATCCTGGGGGGGCCGCCGGGTTGAAGACCCAGTACTTC. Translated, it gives CASNPGGAAGLKTQYF.

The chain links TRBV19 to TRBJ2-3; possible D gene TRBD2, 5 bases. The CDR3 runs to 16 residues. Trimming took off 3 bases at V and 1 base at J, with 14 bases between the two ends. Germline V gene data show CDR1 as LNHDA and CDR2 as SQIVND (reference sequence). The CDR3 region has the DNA TGTGCCAGTAGTATGATCCGGCTAGCTCGCACAGATACGCAGTATTTT. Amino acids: CASSMIRLARTDTQYF.

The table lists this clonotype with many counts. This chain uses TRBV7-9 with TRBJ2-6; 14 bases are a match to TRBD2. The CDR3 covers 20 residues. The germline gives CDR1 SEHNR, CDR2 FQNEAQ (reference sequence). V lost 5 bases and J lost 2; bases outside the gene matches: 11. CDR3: CASSPVFRLAGGPGANVLTF. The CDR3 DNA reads TGTGCCAGCAGCCCCGTGTTCCGACTAGCGGGGGGGCCTGGGGCCAACGTCCTGACTTTC.

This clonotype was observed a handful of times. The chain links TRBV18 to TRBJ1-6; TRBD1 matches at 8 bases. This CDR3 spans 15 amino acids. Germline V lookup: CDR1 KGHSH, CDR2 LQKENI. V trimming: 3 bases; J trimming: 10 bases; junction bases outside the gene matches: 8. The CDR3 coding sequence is TGTGCCAGCTCACCTCTCGGACAGGGTTTGTCACCCCTCCACTTT. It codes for CASSPLGQGLSPLHF.

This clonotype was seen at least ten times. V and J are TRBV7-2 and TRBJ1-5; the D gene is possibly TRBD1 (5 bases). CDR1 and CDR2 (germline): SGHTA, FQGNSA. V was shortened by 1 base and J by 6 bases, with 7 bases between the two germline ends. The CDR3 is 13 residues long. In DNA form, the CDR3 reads TGTGCCAGCAGCTTAGGTAGGGGTCAGCCCCAGCATTTT. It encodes CASSLGRGQPQHF.

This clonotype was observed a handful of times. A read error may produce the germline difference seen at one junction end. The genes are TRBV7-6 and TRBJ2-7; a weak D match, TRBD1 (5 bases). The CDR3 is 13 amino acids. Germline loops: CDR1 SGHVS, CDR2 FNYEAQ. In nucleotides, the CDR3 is TGTGCTAGCAGCTTAGTGGCAGGGATCGAGCAGTACTTC. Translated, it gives CASSLVAGIEQYF.

This CDR3 is CASSQGSGTQYF. CDR3 nucleotide sequence: TGTGCCAGCAGCCAAGGGTCGGGTACGCAGTATTTT. The chain couples TRBV14 to TRBJ2-3; no clear D. The V end lost 1 base, the J end lost 8 bases, and 7 bases lay between the germline ends. The germline gives CDR1 SGHDN, CDR2 FVKESK. The CDR3 length is 12 residues.

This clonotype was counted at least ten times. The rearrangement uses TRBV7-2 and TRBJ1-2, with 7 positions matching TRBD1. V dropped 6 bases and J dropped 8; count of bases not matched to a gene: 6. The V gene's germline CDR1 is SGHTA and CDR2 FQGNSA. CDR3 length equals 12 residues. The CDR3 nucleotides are TGTGCCAGCAGTTCTACAGGGGTAGGCTACACCTTC. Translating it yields CASSSTGVGYTF.

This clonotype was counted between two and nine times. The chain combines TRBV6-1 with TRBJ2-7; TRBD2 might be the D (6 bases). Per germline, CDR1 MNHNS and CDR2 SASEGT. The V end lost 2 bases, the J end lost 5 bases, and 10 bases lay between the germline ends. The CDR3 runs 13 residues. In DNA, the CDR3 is TGTGCCAGCAGTGAATTACTAGCTCACGAGCAGTACTTC. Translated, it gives CASSELLAHEQYF.

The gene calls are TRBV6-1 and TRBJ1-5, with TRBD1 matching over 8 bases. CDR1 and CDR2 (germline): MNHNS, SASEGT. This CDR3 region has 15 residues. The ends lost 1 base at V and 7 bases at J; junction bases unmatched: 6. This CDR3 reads CASSEDDRGDQPQHF. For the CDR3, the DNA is TGTGCCAGCAGTGAAGATGACAGGGGTGACCAGCCCCAGCATTTT.

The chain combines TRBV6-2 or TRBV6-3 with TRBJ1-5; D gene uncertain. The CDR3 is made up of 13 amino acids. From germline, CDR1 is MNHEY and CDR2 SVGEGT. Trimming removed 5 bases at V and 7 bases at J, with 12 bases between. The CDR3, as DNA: TGTGCCAGCAGTCTGTGGGCTGAGCAGCCCCAGCATTTT. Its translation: CASSLWAEQPQHF.

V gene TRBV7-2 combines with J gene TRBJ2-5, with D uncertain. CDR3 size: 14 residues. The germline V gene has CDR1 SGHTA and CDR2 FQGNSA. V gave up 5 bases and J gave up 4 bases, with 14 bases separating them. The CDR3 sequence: CASSRLPSRETQYF. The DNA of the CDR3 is TGTGCCAGCAGCCGACTTCCGTCCAGAGAGACCCAGTACTTC.

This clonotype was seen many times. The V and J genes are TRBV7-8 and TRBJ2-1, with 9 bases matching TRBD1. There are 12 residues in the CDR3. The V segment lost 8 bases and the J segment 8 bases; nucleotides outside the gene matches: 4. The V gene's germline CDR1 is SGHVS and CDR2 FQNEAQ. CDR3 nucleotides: TGTGCCAGCCGGGACAGGGCAGATGAGCAGTTCTTC. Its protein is CASRDRADEQFF.

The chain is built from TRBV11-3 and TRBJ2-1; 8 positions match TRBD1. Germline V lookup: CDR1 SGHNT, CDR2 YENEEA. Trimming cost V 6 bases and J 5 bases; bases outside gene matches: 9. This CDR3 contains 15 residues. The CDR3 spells CASSQQGEGHNEQFF. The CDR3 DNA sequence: TGTGCCAGCAGTCAACAGGGGGAAGGACACAATGAGCAGTTCTTC.

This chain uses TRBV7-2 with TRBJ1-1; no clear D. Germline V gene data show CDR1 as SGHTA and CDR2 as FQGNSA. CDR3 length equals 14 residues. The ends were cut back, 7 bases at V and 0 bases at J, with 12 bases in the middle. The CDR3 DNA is TGTGCCAGCATAAGAACCGGGGTGAACACTGAAGCTTTCTTT. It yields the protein CASIRTGVNTEAFF.

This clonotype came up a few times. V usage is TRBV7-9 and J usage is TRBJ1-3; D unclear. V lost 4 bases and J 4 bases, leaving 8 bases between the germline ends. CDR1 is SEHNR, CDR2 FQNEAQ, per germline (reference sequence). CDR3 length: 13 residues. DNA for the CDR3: TGTGCCAGCAGCTCCCGCGCCGGAAACACCATATATTTT. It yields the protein CASSSRAGNTIYF.

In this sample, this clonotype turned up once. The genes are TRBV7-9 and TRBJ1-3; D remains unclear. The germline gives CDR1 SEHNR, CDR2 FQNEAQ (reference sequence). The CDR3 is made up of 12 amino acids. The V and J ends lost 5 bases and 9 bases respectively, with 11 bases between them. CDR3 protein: CASSPFSSTIYF. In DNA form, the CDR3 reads TGTGCCAGCAGCCCGTTCTCCAGCACCATATATTTT.

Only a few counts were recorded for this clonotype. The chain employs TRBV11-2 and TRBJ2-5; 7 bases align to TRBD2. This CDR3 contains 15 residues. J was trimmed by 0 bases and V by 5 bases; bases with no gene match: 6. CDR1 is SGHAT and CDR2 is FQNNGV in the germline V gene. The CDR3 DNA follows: TGTGCCAGCAGCGGGACTACAGAGTACCAAGAGACCCAGTACTTC. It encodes CASSGTTEYQETQYF.

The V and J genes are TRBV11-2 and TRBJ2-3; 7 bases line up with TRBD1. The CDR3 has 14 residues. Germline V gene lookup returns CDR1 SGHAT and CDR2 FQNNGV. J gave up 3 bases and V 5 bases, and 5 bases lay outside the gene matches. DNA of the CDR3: TGTGCCAGCAGCGACAGGGTTGTAACAGATACGCAGTATTTT. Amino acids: CASSDRVVTDTQYF.

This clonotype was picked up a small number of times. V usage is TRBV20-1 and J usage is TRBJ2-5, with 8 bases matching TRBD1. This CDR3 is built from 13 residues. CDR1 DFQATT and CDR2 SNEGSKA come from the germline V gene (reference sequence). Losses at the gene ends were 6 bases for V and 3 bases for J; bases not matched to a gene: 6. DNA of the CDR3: TGCAGTGCCATACGGACAGGGAAAGAGACCCAGTACTTC. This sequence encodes CSAIRTGKETQYF.

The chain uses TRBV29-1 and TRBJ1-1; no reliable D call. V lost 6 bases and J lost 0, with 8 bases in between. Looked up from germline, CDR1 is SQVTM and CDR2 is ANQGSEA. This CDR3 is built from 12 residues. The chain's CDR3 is CSVGRVNTEAFF. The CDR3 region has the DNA TGCAGCGTGGGCCGGGTGAACACTGAAGCTTTCTTT.

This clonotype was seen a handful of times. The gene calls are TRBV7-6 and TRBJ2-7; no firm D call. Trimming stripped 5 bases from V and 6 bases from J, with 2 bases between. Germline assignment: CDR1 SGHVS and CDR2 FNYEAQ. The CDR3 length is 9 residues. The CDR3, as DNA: TGTGCCAGCAGCCCCGAGCAGTACTTC. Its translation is CASSPEQYF.

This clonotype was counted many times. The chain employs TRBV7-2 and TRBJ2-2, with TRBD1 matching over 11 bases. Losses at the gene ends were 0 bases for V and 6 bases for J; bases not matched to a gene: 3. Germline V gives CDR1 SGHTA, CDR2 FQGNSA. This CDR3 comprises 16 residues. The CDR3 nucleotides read TGTGCCAGCAGCTTAGCGCGGGACAGGGGGTCCGGGGAGCTGTTTTTT. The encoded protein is CASSLARDRGSGELFF. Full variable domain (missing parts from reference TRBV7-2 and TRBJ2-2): GAGVSQSPSNKVTEKGKDVELRCDPISGHTALYWYRQSLGQGLEFLIYFQGNSAPDKSGLPSDRFSAERTGGSVSTLTIQRTQQEDSAVYLCASSLARDRGSGELFFGEGSRLTVL.

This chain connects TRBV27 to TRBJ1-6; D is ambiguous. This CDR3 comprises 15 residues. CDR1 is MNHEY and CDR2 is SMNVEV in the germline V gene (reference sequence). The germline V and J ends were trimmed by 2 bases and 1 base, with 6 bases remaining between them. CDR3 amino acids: CASSLTVSYNSPLHF. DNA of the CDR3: TGTGCCAGCAGTTTAACAGTTTCCTATAATTCACCCCTCCACTTT.